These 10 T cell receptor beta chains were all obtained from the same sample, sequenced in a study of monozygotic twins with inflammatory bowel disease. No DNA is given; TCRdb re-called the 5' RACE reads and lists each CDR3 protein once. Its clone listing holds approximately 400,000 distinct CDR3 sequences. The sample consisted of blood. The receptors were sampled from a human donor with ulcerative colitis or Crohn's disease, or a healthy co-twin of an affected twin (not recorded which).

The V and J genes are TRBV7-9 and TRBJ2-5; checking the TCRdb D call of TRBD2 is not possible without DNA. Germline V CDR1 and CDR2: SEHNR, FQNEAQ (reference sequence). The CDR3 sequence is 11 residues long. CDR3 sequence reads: CASSTSGTQYF.

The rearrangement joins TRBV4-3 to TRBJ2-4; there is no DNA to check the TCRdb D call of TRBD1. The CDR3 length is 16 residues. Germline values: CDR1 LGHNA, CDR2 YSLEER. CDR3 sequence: CASSQDEGSAKNIQYF.

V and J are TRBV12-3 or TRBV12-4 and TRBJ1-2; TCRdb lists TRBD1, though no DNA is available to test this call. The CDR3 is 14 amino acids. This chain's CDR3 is CASSLRTGLHGYTF.

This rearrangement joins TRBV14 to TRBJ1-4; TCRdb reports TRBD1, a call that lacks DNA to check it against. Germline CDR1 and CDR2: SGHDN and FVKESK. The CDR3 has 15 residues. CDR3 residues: CASSSQGISNEKLFF. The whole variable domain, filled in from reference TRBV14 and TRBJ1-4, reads EAGVTQFPSHSVIEKGQTVTLRCDPISGHDNLYWYRRVMGKEIKFLLHFVKESKQDESGMPNNRFLAERTGGTYSTLKVQPAELEDSGVYFCASSSQGISNEKLFFGSGTQLSVL.

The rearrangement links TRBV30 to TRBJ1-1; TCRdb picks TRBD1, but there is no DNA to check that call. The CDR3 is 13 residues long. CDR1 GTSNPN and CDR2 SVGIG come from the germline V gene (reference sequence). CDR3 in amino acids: CAWSVGGETEAFF.

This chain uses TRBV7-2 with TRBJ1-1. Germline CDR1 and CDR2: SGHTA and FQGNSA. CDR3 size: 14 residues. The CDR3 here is CASSLVGGGTEAFF.

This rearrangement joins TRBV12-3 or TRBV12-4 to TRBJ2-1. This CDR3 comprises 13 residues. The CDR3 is CASNLGAYNEQFF.

CDR3 sequence: CASSSNLAPGELFF. V usage is TRBV7-6 and J usage is TRBJ2-2; TCRdb indicates TRBD2, and absent DNA this call remains unverified. Germline assignment: CDR1 SGHVS and CDR2 FNYEAQ. The CDR3 runs 14 residues.

The CDR3 sequence is CASSLAWPAIRELFF. The genes are TRBV7-2 and TRBJ2-2. CDR1 is SGHTA and CDR2 is FQGNSA in the germline V gene. This CDR3 has 15 amino acids.

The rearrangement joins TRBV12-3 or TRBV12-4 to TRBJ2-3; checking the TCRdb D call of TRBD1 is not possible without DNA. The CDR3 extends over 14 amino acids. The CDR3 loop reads CASTSSGGADTQYF.